The 20 T cell receptor beta chains below come from one sample, sequenced in a study of T-cell memory formation after mild COVID-19. TCRdb redid the calling of the 5' RACE reads with MiXCR, one entry per CDR3 protein. The sample has 380,000 or so distinct CDR3 sequences, around 15% seen once. Sequencing was carried out using PBMCs or a T cell subset sorted from them (not recorded which). Receptor source: a young man who had mild COVID-19 (a few samples of this study predate the infection). Cell type and time point are not known.

This clonotype came up a few times. The rearrangement links TRBV27 to TRBJ2-4; D possibly corresponds to TRBD1 (6 bases). The germline V and J ends were trimmed by 7 bases and 8 bases, with 18 bases remaining between them. Germline V CDR1 and CDR2: MNHEY, SMNVEV (reference sequence). This CDR3 is built from 14 residues. The CDR3, as DNA: TGTGCCAGCACCCCTTTGGGGGCCCCCCACATTCAGTACTTC. Protein product: CASTPLGAPHIQYF.

This clonotype was seen repeatedly, ten times or more. The chain combines TRBV5-1 with TRBJ2-3; 9 bases agree with TRBD2. The trim removed 4 bases at V and 1 base at J, leaving 7 bases unmatched. This CDR3 spans 16 amino acids. Germline loops: CDR1 SGHRS, CDR2 YFSETQ. This chain's CDR3 is CASSPLAGRGTDTQYF. CDR3 in DNA: TGCGCCAGCAGCCCCCTAGCGGGGAGGGGCACAGATACGCAGTATTTT. The whole variable domain, filled in from reference TRBV5-1 and TRBJ2-3, reads KAGVTQTPRYLIKTRGQQVTLSCSPISGHRSVSWYQQTPGQGLQFLFEYFSETQRNKGNFPGRFSGRQFSNSRSEMNVSTLELGDSALYLCASSPLAGRGTDTQYFGPGTRLTVL.

J is TRBJ2-1 and V is TRBV27, with D possibly TRBD1 on 5 matching bases. The CDR3 is 14 amino acids. Germline CDR1 is MNHEY and CDR2 is SMNVEV (reference sequence). V lost 5 bases to trimming and J lost 10 bases, with 18 bases between them. CDR3 sequence: CASSGAVRTREQFF. In nucleotides, the CDR3 is TGTGCCAGCAGTGGGGCGGTAAGGACACGCGAGCAGTTCTTC.

The chain recombines TRBV12-2 with TRBJ2-3; TRBD2, as called in the table, went unchecked against the DNA. TRBV12-2 is a recognized pseudogene. The CDR3 length is 13 residues. The CDR3 DNA reads TGTGCAAGTCGCTTAGGCGGGTTCAAGGCGCAGTATTTT. Encoded protein: CASRLGGFKAQYF.

The table lists this clonotype with a few counts. This chain joins TRBV27 and TRBJ1-5; a weak D match, TRBD1 (6 bases). Germline CDR1 is MNHEY and CDR2 is SMNVEV (reference sequence). This CDR3 region has 14 residues. Trimming removed 2 bases at V and 7 bases at J, with 12 bases between. The CDR3 coding sequence is TGTGCCAGCAGTTTAGGGGGGCCCGGGCAGCCCCAGCATTTT. Translating it yields CASSLGGPGQPQHF.

This clonotype was counted only a few times. The J gene is TRBJ2-6, the V gene TRBV5-6, with 7 bases identical to TRBD1. The CDR3 loop spans 18 amino acids. The germline gives CDR1 SGHDT, CDR2 YYEEEE. Unmatched junction bases numbered 11, after V lost 5 bases and J lost 0 bases. The CDR3 is CASSPGQDPASGANVLTF. CDR3 DNA sequence: TGTGCCAGCAGTCCCGGACAGGACCCCGCCTCTGGGGCCAACGTCCTGACTTTC.

This clonotype has a count of ten or more. The chain employs TRBV20-1 and TRBJ1-1, with TRBD1 as a possible D gene (5 bases). CDR1 DFQATT and CDR2 SNEGSKA come from the germline V gene (reference sequence). The CDR3 spans 13 residues. V shed 1 base and J shed 5 bases, with 11 bases lying between them. CDR3 nucleotides: TGCAGTGCTAGAGGAGAGGGGACGACTGAAGCTTTCTTT. This codes for CSARGEGTTEAFF.

The chain recombines TRBV11-2 with TRBJ2-3; tentatively, D is TRBD1 (6 bases). The CDR3 extends over 16 amino acids. Trimming stripped 1 base from V and 1 base from J, with 12 bases between. The germline V gene encodes CDR1 SGHAT and CDR2 FQNNGV. This chain's CDR3 is CASSLGYGGRTDTQYF. The CDR3 DNA follows: TGTGCCAGCAGCTTAGGGTATGGGGGCCGCACAGATACGCAGTATTTT.

The chain links TRBV12-3 or TRBV12-4 to TRBJ1-1, with TRBD1 identical over 10 bases. The CDR3 totals 15 residues. V lost 6 bases to trimming and J lost 5 bases; unmatched junction nucleotides: 9. CDR3 protein: CASSKYRDRGTEAFF. CDR3 coding DNA: TGTGCCAGCAGCAAATACCGGGACAGGGGTACTGAAGCTTTCTTT.

This clonotype was picked up a small number of times. J is TRBJ2-3 and V is TRBV10-3; 8 bases match TRBD2. In germline, CDR1 is ENHRY, CDR2 SYGVKD. There are 16 residues in the CDR3. J lost 4 bases, V lost 2 bases, and 8 bases had no gene match. Written as DNA, the CDR3 is TGTGCCATCAGTGAGACTGAGCGGGGGACTCCAGATACGCAGTATTTT. This codes for CAISETERGTPDTQYF.

The table lists this clonotype with a few counts. The J gene is TRBJ1-2, the V gene TRBV7-9; TRBD1 agrees at 10 bases. With V trimmed by 4 bases and J by 6 bases, 8 bases remained unmatched. This CDR3 has 15 amino acids. CDR1 is SEHNR, CDR2 FQNEAQ, per germline (reference sequence). The CDR3 nucleotides are TGTGCCAGCAGCTCCGACAGGGGGCGGGGGCATGGCTACACCTTC. Its protein is CASSSDRGRGHGYTF. Full variable domain (rest looked up from reference TRBV7-9 and TRBJ1-2): DTGVSQNPRHKITKRGQNVTFRCDPISEHNRLYWYRQTLGQGPEFLTYFQNEAQLEKSRLLSDRFSAERPKGSFSTLEIQRTEQGDSAMYLCASSSDRGRGHGYTFGSGTRLTVV.

This clonotype was seen a handful of times. The chain links TRBV19 to TRBJ1-1; no clear D. The V end was cut by 6 bases, the J end by 4 bases, with 15 bases between. Germline CDR1 LNHDA, CDR2 SQIVND (reference sequence). CDR3 length: 14 amino acids. CDR3 DNA: TGTGCCAGTAGACGAGGAGGACGGATCACTGAAGCTTTCTTT. Its protein is CASRRGGRITEAFF.

This clonotype was seen only a few times. The V and J genes are TRBV6-5 and TRBJ2-2, with 10 bases matching TRBD2. V shed 11 bases, J shed 3 bases, and the junction held 6 bases outside the gene matches. Germline CDR1 MNHEY, CDR2 SVGAGI. The CDR3 length is 14 residues. CDR3 nucleotides: TGTGCCTCTCGGAGCGGGGGGGACACCGGGGAGCTGTTTTTT. Its translation: CASRSGGDTGELFF.

This clonotype appeared a few times. V usage is TRBV3-1 and J usage is TRBJ2-2, with D perhaps matching TRBD1 (5 bases). Germline CDR1 is LGHDT and CDR2 is YNNKEL (reference sequence). This CDR3 is 14 amino acids long. Trimming removed 4 bases from V and 4 bases from J, with 10 bases in between. The CDR3 bases are TGTGCCAGCAGCCCCAGGGCGACCACCGGGGAGCTGTTTTTT. As protein: CASSPRATTGELFF.

Many counts were recorded for this clonotype. The genes are TRBV7-8 and TRBJ2-7; possibly TRBD1 for D (6 bases). The ends were cut back, 5 bases at V and 0 bases at J, with 14 bases in the middle. The CDR3 consists of 15 residues. The germline V gene has CDR1 SGHVS and CDR2 FQNEAQ. Here the CDR3 reads CASSQHQGPSYEQYF. CDR3 DNA sequence: TGTGCCAGCAGCCAGCACCAGGGGCCCTCCTACGAGCAGTACTTC.

This clonotype was counted at least ten times. The chain carries TRBV7-2 and TRBJ2-6; 10 bases agree with TRBD1. V lost 7 bases, J lost 0 bases, and 6 bases stayed unmatched. Germline assignment: CDR1 SGHTA and CDR2 FQGNSA. The CDR3 totals 17 residues. The CDR3: CASTRTGGFSGANVLTF. The CDR3 DNA is TGTGCCAGCACCCGGACAGGGGGGTTCTCTGGGGCCAACGTCCTGACTTTC.

The chain joins TRBV6-5 to TRBJ1-3; 7 nucleotides line up with TRBD1. From germline, CDR1 is MNHEY and CDR2 SVGAGI. The V and J ends lost 2 bases and 7 bases, in that order; junction bases with no gene match: 8. This CDR3 is built from 15 residues. The CDR3 is CASSYRGQPGNTIYF. The DNA for the CDR3 is TGTGCCAGCAGTTACCGGGGACAGCCGGGGAACACCATATATTTT.

This clonotype was found a few times. The CDR3 is CASSASGGRETQYF. CDR3 in DNA: TGTGCCAGCAGCGCTAGCGGGGGGCGGGAGACCCAGTACTTC. The V and J genes are TRBV9 and TRBJ2-5; 11 nucleotides agree with TRBD2. The CDR3 has 14 amino acids. The J segment lost 5 bases and the V segment lost 3 bases, leaving 3 bases of the junction unmatched. CDR1 is SGDLS and CDR2 is YYNGEE in the germline V gene.

This clonotype has just a few counts. V is TRBV4-3 and J is TRBJ2-7; possible D gene TRBD1, 5 bases. The CDR3 spans 15 residues. Trimming left V 0 bases short and J 7 bases short, with 16 bases between. Germline CDR1 LGHNA, CDR2 YSLEER. The CDR3 nucleotides read TGCGCCAGCAGCCAAGATTGGACCCCAGGGTTGGAGCAGTACTTC. This sequence encodes CASSQDWTPGLEQYF.

This clonotype was observed a few times. The chain carries TRBV7-2 and TRBJ1-6, with 8 bases matching TRBD1. CDR3 length: 14 residues. CDR1 is SGHTA and CDR2 is FQGNSA in the germline V gene. The V gene end was trimmed by 1 base and the J gene end by 13 bases; junction bases not matched to a gene: 6. This chain's CDR3 is CASSLDGTGTPLHF. The CDR3 nucleotides are TGTGCCAGCAGCTTAGACGGGACAGGAACCCCCCTCCACTTT.